This T cell receptor (beta chain) was observed in a study of cytomegalovirus exposure and HLA in healthy donors. This clone was counted only a few times. Its target is not known. This CDR3 has 13 residues. Trimming took 5 bases from V and 4 from J, leaving 11 bases between them. Germline CDR1 reads SSHAT; CDR2 reads FNYEAQ (reference sequence). Whole-study findings and limits: The authors excluded some V segments, including TRBV6-2 and TRBV6-3, as indistinguishable. Later analysis identified several of the most significant clusters that appeared linked to common viral pathogens. With DRB1 most and HLA-C fewest, TCR association rates differed between HLA loci in a later analysis.

A multiplex PCR was run with 60 Vbeta primers and 13 Jbeta primers. Using immunoSEQ multiplex PCR, the repertoire was profiled, and TCRdb retains in-frame clones only, with some absent. Of 95,000 to 150,000 clones listed, less than 75% are singletons. This chain uses TRBV7-7 with TRBJ1-1; D remains ambiguous. Sample: PBMCs. This TCR came from a woman in her forties in good health and CMV-seronegative. The CDR3 DNA follows: TGTGCCAGCAGCAACGGACGGGGCACTGAAGCTTTCTTT. It specifies CASSNGRGTEAFF.